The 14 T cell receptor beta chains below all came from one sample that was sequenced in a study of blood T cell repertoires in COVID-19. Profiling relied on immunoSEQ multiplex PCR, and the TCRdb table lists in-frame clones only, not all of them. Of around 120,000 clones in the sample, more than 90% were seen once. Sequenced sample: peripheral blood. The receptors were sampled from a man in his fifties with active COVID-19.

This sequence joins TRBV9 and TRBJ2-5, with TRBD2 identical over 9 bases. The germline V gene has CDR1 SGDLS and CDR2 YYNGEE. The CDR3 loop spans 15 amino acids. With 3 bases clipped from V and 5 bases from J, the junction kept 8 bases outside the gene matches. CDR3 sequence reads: CASSGRGGQMETQYF. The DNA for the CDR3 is TGTGCCAGCAGCGGGCGGGGGGGCCAGATGGAGACCCAGTACTTC.

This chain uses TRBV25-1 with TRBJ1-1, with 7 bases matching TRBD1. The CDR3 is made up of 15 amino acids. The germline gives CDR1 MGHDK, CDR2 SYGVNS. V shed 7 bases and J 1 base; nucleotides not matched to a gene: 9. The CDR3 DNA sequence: TGTGCCAGCACCCCACAGGGGACAACGAACACTGAAGCTTTCTTT. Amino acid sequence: CASTPQGTTNTEAFF.

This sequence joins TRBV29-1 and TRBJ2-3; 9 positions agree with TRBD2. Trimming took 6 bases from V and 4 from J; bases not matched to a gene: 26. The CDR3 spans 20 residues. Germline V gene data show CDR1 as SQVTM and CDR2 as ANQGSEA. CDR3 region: CSVVKLAAARLREGADTQYF. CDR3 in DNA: TGCAGCGTCGTGAAATTAGCGGCAGCGAGACTGCGGGAGGGAGCAGATACGCAGTATTTT.

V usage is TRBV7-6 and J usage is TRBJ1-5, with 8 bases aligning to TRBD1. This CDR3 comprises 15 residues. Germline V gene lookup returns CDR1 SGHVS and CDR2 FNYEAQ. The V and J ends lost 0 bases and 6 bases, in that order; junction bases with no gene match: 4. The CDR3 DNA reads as TGTGCCAGCAGCTTAGCTCAGGGGGCTGGTCAGCCCCAGCATTTT. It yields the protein CASSLAQGAGQPQHF.

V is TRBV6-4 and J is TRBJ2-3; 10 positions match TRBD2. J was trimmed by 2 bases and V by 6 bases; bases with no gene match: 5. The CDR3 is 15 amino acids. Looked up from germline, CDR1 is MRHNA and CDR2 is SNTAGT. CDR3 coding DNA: TGTGCCAGCAGGAGTAGCGGGAGGATCACAGATACGCAGTATTTT. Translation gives CASRSSGRITDTQYF.

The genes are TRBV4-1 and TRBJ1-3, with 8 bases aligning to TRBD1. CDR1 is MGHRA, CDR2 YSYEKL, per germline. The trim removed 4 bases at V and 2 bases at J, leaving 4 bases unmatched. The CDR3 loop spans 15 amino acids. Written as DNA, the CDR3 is TGCGCCAGCAGCCCCGGGACAGGAGCTGGAAACACCATATATTTT. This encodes CASSPGTGAGNTIYF.

The CDR3 DNA is TGTGCCAGCACACGGGATTCCTACAATGAGCAGTTCTTC. Residues: CASTRDSYNEQFF. The J gene is TRBJ2-1, the V gene TRBV12-3 or TRBV12-4, with a possible D match to TRBD2 (5 bases). This CDR3 is built from 13 residues. V gave up 7 bases and J gave up 1 base, with 8 bases separating them.

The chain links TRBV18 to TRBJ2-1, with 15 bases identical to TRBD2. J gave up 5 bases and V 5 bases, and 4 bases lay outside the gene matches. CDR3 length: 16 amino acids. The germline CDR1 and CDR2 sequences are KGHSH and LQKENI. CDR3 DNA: TGTGCCAGCTCATTGGGACTAGCGGGGGGAAACAATGAGCAGTTCTTC. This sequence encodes CASSLGLAGGNNEQFF.

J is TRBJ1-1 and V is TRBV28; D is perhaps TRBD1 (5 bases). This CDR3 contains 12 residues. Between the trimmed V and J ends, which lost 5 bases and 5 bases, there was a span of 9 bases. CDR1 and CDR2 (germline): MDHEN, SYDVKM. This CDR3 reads CASSRAGTEAFF. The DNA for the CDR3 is TGTGCCAGCAGTCGTGCAGGGACTGAAGCTTTCTTT.

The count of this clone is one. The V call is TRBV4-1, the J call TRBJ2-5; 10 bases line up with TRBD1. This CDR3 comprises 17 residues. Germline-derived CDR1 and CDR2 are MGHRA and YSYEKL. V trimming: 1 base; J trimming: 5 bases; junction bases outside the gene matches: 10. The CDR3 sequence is CASSQVPGQGIRETQYF. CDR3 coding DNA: TGCGCCAGCAGCCAAGTTCCGGGACAGGGGATAAGGGAGACCCAGTACTTC.

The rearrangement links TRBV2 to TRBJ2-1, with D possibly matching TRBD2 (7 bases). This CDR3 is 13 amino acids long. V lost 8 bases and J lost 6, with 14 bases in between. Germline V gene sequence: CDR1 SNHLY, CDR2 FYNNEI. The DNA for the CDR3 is TGTGCCAGCGGGGGGGCTGAGACCAATGAGCAGTTCTTC. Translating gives CASGGAETNEQFF.

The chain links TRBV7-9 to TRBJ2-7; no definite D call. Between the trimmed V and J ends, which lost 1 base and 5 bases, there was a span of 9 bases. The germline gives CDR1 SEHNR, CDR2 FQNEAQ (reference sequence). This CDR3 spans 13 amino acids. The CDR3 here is CASSLGGGNEQYV. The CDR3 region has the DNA TGTGCCAGCAGCTTAGGCGGCGGAAACGAGCAGTACGTC.

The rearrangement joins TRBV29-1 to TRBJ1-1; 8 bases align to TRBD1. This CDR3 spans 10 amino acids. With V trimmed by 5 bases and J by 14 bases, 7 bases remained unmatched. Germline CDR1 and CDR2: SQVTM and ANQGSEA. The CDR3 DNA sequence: TGCAGCGTTCAGACAGGGGAGAAGTTCTTT. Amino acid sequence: CSVQTGEKFF.

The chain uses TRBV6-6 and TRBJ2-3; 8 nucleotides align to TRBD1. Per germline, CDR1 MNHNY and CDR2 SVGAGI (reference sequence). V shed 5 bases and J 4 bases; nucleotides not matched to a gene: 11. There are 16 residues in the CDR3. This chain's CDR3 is CASSPRDRNGADTQYF. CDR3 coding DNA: TGTGCCAGCAGTCCTAGGGACAGGAATGGGGCAGATACGCAGTATTTT.